This T cell receptor (beta chain) was sequenced for a study of T cell changes during pregnancy in multiple sclerosis. Deletions cut 7 bases from V and 0 bases from J, with 22 bases between. The CDR3 consists of 18 residues. Looked up from germline, CDR1 is MDHEN and CDR2 is SYDVKM. Sequencing used immunoSEQ multiplex PCR; TCRdb keeps in-frame clones, though not all of them. The table records about 34,000 clones, 90% of them present only once. The chain carries TRBV28 and TRBJ2-1; D is unclear. The sample here was CD8+ T cells from peripheral blood mononuclear cells, taken in the first trimester of pregnancy. This receptor was identified in a female donor with multiple sclerosis, enrolled in a pregnancy study. The CDR3 reads CASTASSLIVRSYNEQFF. The CDR3 DNA follows: TGTGCCAGCACCGCGAGTTCCTTGATAGTTCGCTCCTACAATGAGCAGTTCTTC.